The rows below give T cell receptor beta chains drawn from one sample of a study of blood T cell repertoires in COVID-19. TCRdb's table, derived via immunoSEQ multiplex PCR, lists solely in-frame clones and lacks some. The table shows around 260,000 clones, with about 90% occurring only once. Material for sequencing was peripheral blood. These TCRs come from a woman between 50 and 59 years old with acute or convalescent COVID-19. Both conserved end residues are part of each CDR3. The D gene is left open where the match is weak. Expanded clones get a size class; other rows say once, few or many, or leave the size out.

clone size: .; D gene: .; V gene: TRBV9; J gene: TRBJ2-1; CDR3 protein: CASSATTGTEEGEQFF; CDR3 DNA: TGTGCCAGCAGCGCCACCACCGGGACTGAGGAGGGTGAGCAGTTCTTC
clone size: .; D gene: TRBD2; V gene: TRBV27; J gene: TRBJ2-3; CDR3 protein: CASSLSTGGEVPDTQYF; CDR3 DNA: TGTGCCAGCAGTTTATCGACTGGGGGGGAGGTCCCAGATACGCAGTATTTT
clone size: .; D gene: .; V gene: TRBV27; J gene: TRBJ1-5; CDR3 protein: CASRRGNQPQHF; CDR3 DNA: TGTGCCAGCAGGAGGGGGAATCAGCCCCAGCATTTT
clone size: once; D gene: .; V gene: TRBV5-5; J gene: TRBJ1-3; CDR3 protein: CASSLVPGHSGNTIYF; CDR3 DNA: TGTGCCAGCAGCTTGGTCCCAGGCCACTCTGGAAACACCATATATTTT
clone size: .; D gene: .; V gene: TRBV2; J gene: TRBJ1-4; CDR3 protein: CASSVTELFF; CDR3 DNA: TGTGCCAGCAGTGTGACAGAACTGTTTTTT
clone size: once; D gene: TRBD1; V gene: TRBV24-1; J gene: TRBJ1-2; CDR3 protein: CATSVTGTGYTF; CDR3 DNA: TGTGCCACCAGTGTGACAGGGACCGGCTACACCTTC
clone size: .; D gene: .; V gene: TRBV7-2; J gene: TRBJ2-5; CDR3 protein: CASTDSQETQYF; CDR3 DNA: TGCGCCAGCACTGACTCCCAAGAGACCCAGTACTTC
clone size: .; D gene: .; V gene: TRBV23-1; J gene: TRBJ2-5; CDR3 protein: CASSQNPTGQETQYF; CDR3 DNA: TGCGCCAGCAGTCAGAACCCCACAGGGCAAGAGACCCAGTACTTC
clone size: once; D gene: .; V gene: TRBV4-3; J gene: TRBJ1-5; CDR3 protein: CASSQEGRVNQPQHF; CDR3 DNA: TGCGCCAGCAGCCAAGAAGGGAGGGTCAATCAGCCCCAGCATTTT
clone size: once; D gene: TRBD1; V gene: TRBV15; J gene: TRBJ1-2; CDR3 protein: CATSADRGHGYGYTF; CDR3 DNA: TGTGCCACCAGCGCAGACAGGGGACACGGCTATGGCTACACCTTC
clone size: .; D gene: TRBD2; V gene: TRBV28; J gene: TRBJ2-1; CDR3 protein: CAIKTTSGVYNEQFF; CDR3 DNA: TGTGCCATTAAGACCACTAGCGGAGTCTACAATGAGCAGTTCTTC
clone size: once; D gene: TRBD2; V gene: TRBV7-2; J gene: TRBJ2-7; CDR3 protein: CASSRTSGSVYEQYF; CDR3 DNA: TGTGCCAGCAGTCGTACTAGCGGGAGTGTCTACGAGCAGTACTTC
clone size: .; D gene: TRBD1; V gene: TRBV19; J gene: TRBJ1-5; CDR3 protein: CATNPRGQGGNQPQHF; CDR3 DNA: TGTGCCACCAATCCCCGGGGCCAGGGGGGAAATCAGCCCCAGCATTTT
clone size: .; D gene: .; V gene: TRBV27; J gene: TRBJ2-5; CDR3 protein: CASSFSDNQETQYF; CDR3 DNA: TGTGCCAGCAGTTTTTCAGATAACCAAGAGACCCAGTACTTC
clone size: .; D gene: .; V gene: TRBV3-1/TRBV3-2; J gene: TRBJ2-7; CDR3 protein: CASSRSIRPEQYF; CDR3 DNA: TGTGCCAGCAGCCGTAGTATCCGCCCCGAGCAGTACTTC
clone size: .; D gene: .; V gene: TRBV7-9; J gene: TRBJ1-2; CDR3 protein: CASSPGGGGYTF; CDR3 DNA: TGTGCCAGCAGCCCCGGGGGGGGAGGCTACACCTTC
clone size: .; D gene: .; V gene: TRBV4-1; J gene: TRBJ2-7; CDR3 protein: CASSQDEQGEQYF; CDR3 DNA: TGCGCCAGCAGCCAAGATGAACAGGGTGAGCAGTACTTC
clone size: .; D gene: .; V gene: TRBV11-2; J gene: TRBJ2-3; CDR3 protein: CASTRPPPAGAYAPDTQYF; CDR3 DNA: TGTGCCAGCACCCGACCCCCTCCAGCAGGGGCCTACGCCCCAGATACGCAGTATTTT
clone size: .; D gene: .; V gene: TRBV11-2; J gene: TRBJ2-4; CDR3 protein: CASSLPRGGNIQYF; CDR3 DNA: TGTGCCAGCAGCCTGCCCAGGGGTGGGAACATTCAGTACTTC
clone size: .; D gene: .; V gene: TRBV5-1; J gene: TRBJ2-7; CDR3 protein: CASSSTSSSYEQYF; CDR3 DNA: TGCGCCAGCAGCTCAACTAGTAGCTCCTACGAGCAGTACTTC
clone size: .; D gene: TRBD2; V gene: TRBV24-1; J gene: TRBJ2-3; CDR3 protein: CATSDRQAQGSGSTDTQYF; CDR3 DNA: TGTGCCACCAGTGACCGCCAAGCCCAGGGTAGCGGGAGCACAGATACGCAGTATTTT
clone size: once; D gene: TRBD2; V gene: TRBV28; J gene: TRBJ2-7; CDR3 protein: CASTIAGPTYEQYF; CDR3 DNA: TGTGCCAGCACAATAGCGGGACCTACCTACGAGCAGTACTTC
clone size: .; D gene: TRBD2; V gene: TRBV4-1; J gene: TRBJ2-1; CDR3 protein: CASSQIGLAGYNEQFF; CDR3 DNA: TGCGCCAGCAGCCAAATCGGACTAGCGGGCTACAATGAGCAGTTCTTC
clone size: .; D gene: .; V gene: TRBV7-9; J gene: TRBJ1-2; CDR3 protein: CASSPDRYGYTF; CDR3 DNA: TGTGCCAGCAGCCCCGACAGGTATGGCTACACCTTC
clone size: .; D gene: .; V gene: TRBV19; J gene: TRBJ2-7; CDR3 protein: CASSYTSLEQYF; CDR3 DNA: TGTGCCAGTAGTTATACTTCGCTCGAGCAGTACTTC
clone size: .; D gene: TRBD1; V gene: TRBV10-3; J gene: TRBJ1-5; CDR3 protein: CASSAWDSYFSNQPQHF; CDR3 DNA: TGTGCCAGCAGCGCCTGGGACAGCTATTTTAGCAATCAGCCCCAGCATTTT
clone size: .; D gene: .; V gene: TRBV6-4; J gene: TRBJ1-5; CDR3 protein: CASSGGGQVNRDSNQPQHF; CDR3 DNA: TGTGCCAGCAGTGGGGGGGGGCAGGTAAATAGGGATAGCAATCAGCCCCAGCATTTT
clone size: .; D gene: TRBD1; V gene: TRBV7-9; J gene: TRBJ1-1; CDR3 protein: CASSAGTVSTEAFF; CDR3 DNA: TGTGCCAGCAGCGCCGGGACAGTGTCGACTGAAGCTTTCTTT